A single sample is the source of the 32 T cell receptor beta chains below, sequenced in a study of blood T cell repertoires in COVID-19. Assay used: immunoSEQ multiplex PCR; TCRdb lists only in-frame clones, some missing. The sample records about 130,000 clones, about 84% being singletons. Sequenced input: peripheral blood. Source of these receptors: a human donor in a cohort sampled during active COVID-19.

The genes are TRBV7-2 and TRBJ2-6; no definite D call. The CDR3 contains 18 residues. Germline V lookup: CDR1 SGHTA, CDR2 FQGNSA. The V gene lost 5 bases and the J gene lost 0 bases, with 17 bases spanning the gap. CDR3 amino acids: CASSRLRRQNSGANVLTF. The CDR3 coding sequence is TGTGCCAGCAGCCGTTTACGCAGGCAGAACTCTGGGGCCAACGTCCTGACTTTC.

The sample holds one count of this clone. The rearrangement links TRBV7-2 to TRBJ1-2, with a tentative D call TRBD1 (6 bases). V lost 3 bases and J 8 bases, leaving 25 bases between the germline ends. The germline V gene has CDR1 SGHTA and CDR2 FQGNSA. The CDR3 runs to 17 residues. The DNA for the CDR3 is TGTGCCAGCAGCTTGGTGTCTCGTAACAGGGTTTCTCTCGGCTACACCTTC. It codes for CASSLVSRNRVSLGYTF.

The chain uses TRBV25-1 and TRBJ2-1; tentatively, D is TRBD2 (5 bases). The germline gives CDR1 MGHDK, CDR2 SYGVNS. Trimming stripped 5 bases from V and 9 bases from J, with 14 bases between. This CDR3 contains 13 residues. As DNA, the CDR3 is TGTGCCAGCAGTTCAAGGACTCGTAGTGAGCAGTTCTTC. Translating it yields CASSSRTRSEQFF.

This chain links TRBV7-3 with TRBJ2-3; unclear D gene. The length of the CDR3 is 13 residues. Between the trimmed V and J ends, which lost 5 bases and 0 bases, there was a span of 6 bases. From germline, CDR1 is SGHTA and CDR2 FQGTGA. The CDR3 spells CASSTSSTDTQYF. CDR3 nucleotide sequence: TGTGCCAGCAGCACAAGTAGCACAGATACGCAGTATTTT.

This chain uses TRBV5-5 with TRBJ2-5, with a weak D call TRBD2 (7 bases). The CDR3 spans 14 residues. The V gene lost 4 bases and the J gene lost 5 bases, with 15 bases spanning the gap. The germline CDR1 and CDR2 sequences are SGHKS and YYEKEE (reference sequence). The CDR3 loop is CASSSNWGGETQYF. The CDR3 DNA follows: TGTGCCAGCAGCAGCAACTGGGGGGGCGAGACCCAGTACTTC. Supplemented by reference TRBV5-5 and TRBJ2-5, the full variable domain reads DAGVTQSPTHLIKTRGQQVTLRCSPISGHKSVSWYQQVLGQGPQFIFQYYEKEERGRGNFPDRFSARQFPNYSSELNVNALLLGDSALYLCASSSNWGGETQYFGPGTRLLVL.

V usage is TRBV11-3 and J usage is TRBJ2-2; 7 nucleotides agree with TRBD2. This CDR3 is built from 14 residues. With V trimmed by 8 bases and J by 3 bases, 6 bases remained unmatched. Germline V lookup: CDR1 SGHNT, CDR2 YENEEA. CDR3 sequence reads: CASSGTTYTGELFF. DNA of the CDR3: TGTGCCAGCTCTGGGACTACCTACACCGGGGAGCTGTTTTTT.

The chain has TRBV19 and TRBJ1-5, with D perhaps matching TRBD1 (5 bases). Trimming removed 7 bases at V and 0 bases at J, with 13 bases between. The CDR3 is 15 residues long. Per the germline V gene, CDR1 is LNHDA and CDR2 is SQIVND (reference sequence). The DNA of the CDR3 is TGTGCCAGTAATCCTGGGGGAGGTAGCAATCAGCCCCAGCATTTT. Amino acid sequence: CASNPGGGSNQPQHF.

V gene TRBV7-2 combines with J gene TRBJ1-3, with a possible D match to TRBD1 (6 bases). V was cut by 3 bases and J by 4 bases, with 22 bases left in between. The germline gives CDR1 SGHTA, CDR2 FQGNSA. The CDR3 length is 18 residues. The DNA for the CDR3 is TGTGCCAGCAGCTTCCGGGCGCCGGCAGGGGATGTAGGAAACACCATATATTTT. Translating it yields CASSFRAPAGDVGNTIYF.

This chain connects TRBV4-1 to TRBJ1-1, with 7 bases fitting TRBD1. The CDR3 sequence is 14 residues long. Looked up from germline, CDR1 is MGHRA and CDR2 is YSYEKL. V trimming: 1 base; J trimming: 6 bases; junction bases outside the gene matches: 5. CDR3 amino acids: CASSQVARGSEAFF. The CDR3 DNA is TGCGCCAGCAGCCAAGTGGCCAGGGGGTCTGAAGCTTTCTTT.

The CDR3 coding sequence is TGTGCCAGCAGTATCCCCATGAACACTGAAGCTTTCTTT. This encodes CASSIPMNTEAFF. This chain connects TRBV28 to TRBJ1-1, with no clear D. V was shortened by 5 bases and J by 0 bases, with 7 bases between the two germline ends. Looked up from germline, CDR1 is MDHEN and CDR2 is SYDVKM. The CDR3 runs 13 residues.

V usage is TRBV11-2 and J usage is TRBJ1-1; D call uncertain. This CDR3 has 14 residues. CDR1 and CDR2 (germline): SGHAT, FQNNGV. The ends were cut back, 2 bases at V and 1 base at J, with 8 bases in the middle. Here the CDR3 reads CASSLTQANTEAFF. The CDR3 DNA is TGTGCCAGCAGCTTAACTCAGGCGAACACTGAAGCTTTCTTT.

V and J are TRBV18 and TRBJ2-5; TRBD1 aligns across 7 bases. The CDR3 spans 14 residues. Germline trimming cut 4 bases from V and 4 bases from J; bases unmatched to any gene: 6. CDR1 KGHSH and CDR2 LQKENI come from the germline V gene. The CDR3 reads CASSRLTGRETQYF. The CDR3 DNA follows: TGTGCCAGCTCACGCCTGACAGGGAGAGAGACCCAGTACTTC.

The rearrangement uses TRBV3-1 (or the pseudogene TRBV3-2) and TRBJ1-2; D is perhaps TRBD1 (5 bases). CDR1 and CDR2 from the germline V gene are LGHDT and YNNKEL (reference sequence). Trimming took 6 bases from V and 8 from J, leaving 16 bases between them. CDR3 length: 13 amino acids. This CDR3 reads CASRHGSTEGYTF. The DNA for the CDR3 is TGTGCCAGCAGGCACGGTTCGACAGAGGGCTACACCTTC.

The chain joins TRBV28 to TRBJ2-2, with 15 nucleotides matching TRBD2. The CDR3 runs to 18 residues. With V trimmed by 5 bases and J by 1 base, 5 bases remained unmatched. Germline V gene lookup returns CDR1 MDHEN and CDR2 SYDVKM. The CDR3, as DNA: TGTGCCAGCAGTGCCTGGACTAGCGGGAGGGAGAACACCGGGGAGCTGTTTTTT. Residues: CASSAWTSGRENTGELFF.

CDR3 DNA: TGCGCCAGCAGCCAAAAAGCGGGGGCTAGCACAGATACGCAGTATTTT. Encoded protein: CASSQKAGASTDTQYF. This chain links TRBV4-1 with TRBJ2-3; 8 bases match TRBD2. The germline V gene has CDR1 MGHRA and CDR2 YSYEKL. The V and J ends lost 2 bases and 0 bases, in that order; junction bases with no gene match: 4. The CDR3 totals 16 residues.

The V and J genes are TRBV7-9 and TRBJ2-5, with 7 bases matching TRBD1. CDR1 and CDR2 (germline): SEHNR, FQNEAQ (reference sequence). This CDR3 has 15 amino acids. J lost 3 bases, V lost 5 bases, and 9 bases had no gene match. The DNA of the CDR3 is TGTGCCAGCAGCCCGCTCGACAGGGATAAAGAGACCCAGTACTTC. This sequence encodes CASSPLDRDKETQYF. Combining the CDR3 with reference TRBV7-9 and TRBJ2-5 gives the whole variable domain DTGVSQNPRHKITKRGQNVTFRCDPISEHNRLYWYRQTLGQGPEFLTYFQNEAQLEKSRLLSDRFSAERPKGSFSTLEIQRTEQGDSAMYLCASSPLDRDKETQYFGPGTRLLVL.

This clone was recorded once. J is TRBJ2-7 and V is TRBV6-6, with 8 bases aligning to TRBD1. Germline V gene data show CDR1 as MNHNY and CDR2 as SVGAGI (reference sequence). V lost 2 bases and J lost 6; bases outside the gene matches: 6. The CDR3 sequence is 14 residues long. For the CDR3, the DNA is TGTGCCAGCAGTTACCGGACAGGGATCGGCGAGCAGTACTTC. This codes for CASSYRTGIGEQYF.

Here the CDR3 DNA reads TGTGCCAGCAGCCTCCAGGGGGCTAAAGAGACCCAGTACTTC. Residues: CASSLQGAKETQYF. This chain joins TRBV3-1 (or the pseudogene TRBV3-2) and TRBJ2-5; TRBD1 aligns across 8 bases. The CDR3 extends over 14 amino acids. Per germline, CDR1 LGHDT and CDR2 YNNKEL (reference sequence). V lost 4 bases and J lost 3; bases outside the gene matches: 4.

The chain has TRBV27 and TRBJ2-1, with 7 bases that match TRBD2. The trim removed 5 bases at V and 3 bases at J, leaving 4 bases unmatched. The CDR3 extends over 14 amino acids. CDR1 is MNHEY, CDR2 SMNVEV, per germline (reference sequence). The CDR3 sequence is CASSLAANYNEQFF. The DNA for the CDR3 is TGTGCCAGCAGTCTAGCGGCAAACTACAATGAGCAGTTCTTC.

The V gene is TRBV6-5, the J gene TRBJ2-7, with 10 bases lining up with TRBD1. The CDR3 has 15 residues. CDR1 and CDR2 (germline): MNHEY, SVGAGI. J lost 4 bases, V lost 4 bases, and 7 bases had no gene match. The CDR3 is CASSLTGGVFYEQYF. The CDR3 nucleotides are TGTGCCAGCAGTTTGACAGGGGGCGTTTTTTACGAGCAGTACTTC.

The chain uses TRBV28 and TRBJ1-3, with a weak D call TRBD1 (5 bases). Trimming removed 2 bases at V and 2 bases at J, with 10 bases between. The germline gives CDR1 MDHEN, CDR2 SYDVKM. The CDR3 covers 15 residues. The chain's CDR3 is CASSLGGIPGNTIYF. The DNA for the CDR3 is TGTGCCAGCAGTTTAGGGGGGATACCTGGAAACACCATATATTTT. The variable domain in full, with the rest retrieved from reference TRBV28 and TRBJ1-3, is DVKVTQSSRYLVKRTGEKVFLECVQDMDHENMFWYRQDPGLGLRLIYFSYDVKMKEKGDIPEGYSVSREKKERFSLILESASTNQTSMYLCASSLGGIPGNTIYFGEGSWLTVV.

The V and J genes are TRBV27 and TRBJ1-1, with TRBD1 matching 7 bases. The CDR3 length is 18 residues. Germline assignment: CDR1 MNHEY and CDR2 SMNVEV (reference sequence). V lost 9 bases to trimming and J lost 0 bases; unmatched junction nucleotides: 19. The CDR3 protein is CARRNRGRQPLMNTEAFF. The CDR3 coding sequence is TGTGCCAGGCGAAACAGGGGCCGGCAACCTCTAATGAACACTGAAGCTTTCTTT.

The gene calls are TRBV6-5 and TRBJ1-6, with 7 bases lining up with TRBD1. Germline V gene sequence: CDR1 MNHEY, CDR2 SVGAGI. This CDR3 comprises 12 residues. After removal of 10 bases from V and 14 bases from J, the junction contained 11 bases not matched to a gene. CDR3: CATQGGDTTLHF. In DNA form, the CDR3 reads TGTGCCACCCAGGGGGGAGACACCACCCTCCACTTT.

The gene calls are TRBV28 and TRBJ1-1, with 8 bases aligning to TRBD1. The CDR3 has 16 amino acids. CDR1 is MDHEN, CDR2 SYDVKM, per germline. V dropped 2 bases and J dropped 1; count of bases not matched to a gene: 6. CDR3 sequence (DNA): TGTGCCAGCAGTTTACCTGGACAGGGACGGAACACTGAAGCTTTCTTT. This gives the protein CASSLPGQGRNTEAFF.

This chain links TRBV6-6 with TRBJ1-6; the match to TRBD1 covers 8 bases. Germline CDR1 and CDR2: MNHNY and SVGAGI (reference sequence). The CDR3 has 16 amino acids. The V gene end was trimmed by 4 bases and the J gene end by 7 bases; junction bases not matched to a gene: 9. CDR3 region: CASSSGQGVPNSPLHF. The CDR3 coding sequence is TGTGCCAGCAGTTCCGGACAGGGAGTTCCGAATTCACCCCTCCACTTT.

The J gene is TRBJ2-1, the V gene TRBV3-1 (or the pseudogene TRBV3-2); TRBD2 agrees at 8 bases. The J segment lost 7 bases and the V segment lost 0 bases, leaving 20 bases of the junction unmatched. Germline loops: CDR1 LGHDT, CDR2 YNNKEL (reference sequence). The CDR3 contains 20 residues. CDR3 nucleotides: TGTGCCAGCAGCCAAGATCTCCCCGCCGGGACTAGAGCCTTGGGAAATGAGCAGTTCTTC. Translated, it gives CASSQDLPAGTRALGNEQFF.

The CDR3, as DNA: TGTGCCAGCAGTTACGGGACTAGCGGCCTCAATGAGCAGTTCTTC. Its protein is CASSYGTSGLNEQFF. This chain uses TRBV6-5 with TRBJ2-1; 11 positions match TRBD2. The V gene end was trimmed by 2 bases and the J gene end by 6 bases; junction bases not matched to a gene: 3. CDR1 is MNHEY and CDR2 is SVGAGI in the germline V gene. The CDR3 loop spans 15 amino acids.

This clone was detected only a few times. The rearrangement uses TRBV19 and TRBJ1-5, with D maybe TRBD1 (6 bases). The CDR3 runs to 14 residues. Trimming removed 3 bases from V and 6 bases from J, with 12 bases in between. The germline V gene has CDR1 LNHDA and CDR2 SQIVND (reference sequence). Here the CDR3 reads CASSILGAAQPQHF. The CDR3 nucleotides are TGTGCCAGTAGTATTTTGGGGGCCGCTCAGCCCCAGCATTTT.

This chain joins TRBV5-1 and TRBJ1-3; TRBD1 matches at 7 bases. There are 14 residues in the CDR3. V was clipped by 0 bases and J by 7 bases; unmatched bases: 4. Germline V gene lookup returns CDR1 SGHRS and CDR2 YFSETQ. The CDR3 protein is CASSLEGGWNTIYF. The CDR3 DNA reads as TGCGCCAGCAGCTTGGAAGGGGGCTGGAACACCATATATTTT. The whole variable domain, remainder taken from reference TRBV5-1 and TRBJ1-3, is KAGVTQTPRYLIKTRGQQVTLSCSPISGHRSVSWYQQTPGQGLQFLFEYFSETQRNKGNFPGRFSGRQFSNSRSEMNVSTLELGDSALYLCASSLEGGWNTIYFGEGSWLTVV.

This chain connects TRBV7-8 to TRBJ2-2, with 10 positions matching TRBD2. Germline assignment: CDR1 SGHVS and CDR2 FQNEAQ. This CDR3 comprises 16 residues. Trimming at V came to 5 bases and at J to 7 bases, leaving 10 bases not matched to a gene. CDR3 DNA sequence: TGTGCCAGCAGCCCTAGGTTAGCGGGAGGTCTCGGGGAGCTGTTTTTT. Translated: CASSPRLAGGLGELFF.

This clone was observed a handful of times. Its ends do not fully match the called genes, so a read error is possible. This chain connects TRBV4-1 to TRBJ1-5; no clear D gene. Germline V gene lookup returns CDR1 MGHRA and CDR2 YSYEKL. This CDR3 region has 14 residues. In DNA form, the CDR3 reads TGCGCCAGCAGCCCGGGTACTACCAATCTGCCCCAGCATTTT. It encodes CASSPGTTNLPQHF.

The chain uses TRBV9 and TRBJ2-5; 11 nucleotides line up with TRBD1. Germline CDR1 reads SGDLS; CDR2 reads YYNGEE. Trimming took 5 bases from V and 2 from J; bases not matched to a gene: 8. The CDR3 is 16 residues long. For the CDR3, the DNA is TGTGCCAGCAGTGGACAGGGGGCTGGCTCACAAGAGACCCAGTACTTC. Amino acids: CASSGQGAGSQETQYF.